This T cell receptor (beta chain) stems from a study of response to subunit inactivated influenza vaccine. From the RT-PCR reads, TCRdb called clonotypes with MiXCR, one entry per CDR3 protein. The table lists about 540,000 distinct CDR3 sequences, 20% to 25% of them singletons. Germline CDR1 reads MGHDK; CDR2 reads SYGVNS. This CDR3 spans 14 amino acids. Trimming stripped 2 bases from V and 1 base from J, with 8 bases between. The sample was also linked to a second study, of T cells expressing NK-cell markers. That paper notes: In generating TCR beta cDNA, 5'RACE template switching with UMIs was used. Obtained from sorted CD3+CD56+NKG2C+, CD3+CD56+NKG2C- and CD3+CD56-NKG2C+ T cells were the TCR beta repertoires. Seven HCMV-seropositive donors and one seronegative donor made up the eight sequenced donors. The dominant NKG2C+ clonotypes represented roughly 1.0-7.5% of CD8+ T cells in over 5 donors. Leadership of the CD3+CD56-NKG2C+ fraction also belonged to these clonotypes in a handful of donors.

V and J are TRBV25-1 and TRBJ1-1; no clear D. The sample in question was CD4+ T cells sorted from PBMCs, obtained approximately 12 days after vaccination. The source of this sequence is a man aged 50-60 years who received an inactivated influenza vaccine. The CDR3 region has the DNA TGTGCCAGCAGTGAAACAGCCCGGAACACTGAAGCTTTCTTT. Translating it yields CASSETARNTEAFF.